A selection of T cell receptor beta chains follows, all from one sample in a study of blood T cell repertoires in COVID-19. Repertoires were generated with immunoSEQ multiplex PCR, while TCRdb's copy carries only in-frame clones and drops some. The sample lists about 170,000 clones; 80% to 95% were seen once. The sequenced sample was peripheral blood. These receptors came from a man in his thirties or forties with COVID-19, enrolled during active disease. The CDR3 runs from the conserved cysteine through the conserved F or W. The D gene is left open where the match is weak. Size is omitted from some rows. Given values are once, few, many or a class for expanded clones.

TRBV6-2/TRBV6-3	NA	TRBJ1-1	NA	TGTGCCAGCAGTGTCCTTTCATCGGGAGCTGAAGCTTTCTTT	CASSVLSSGAEAFF
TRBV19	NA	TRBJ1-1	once	TGTGCCAGTAAAACAGGGATGAACACTGAAGCTTTCTTT	CASKTGMNTEAFF
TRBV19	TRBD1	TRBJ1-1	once	TGTGCCAGTAGTGCGGATAGACAGGGGGGCACTGAAGCTTTCTTT	CASSADRQGGTEAFF
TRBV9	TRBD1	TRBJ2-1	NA	TGTGCCAGCAGCAGCCGACAGGGGCAGAATGAGCAGTTCTTC	CASSSRQGQNEQFF
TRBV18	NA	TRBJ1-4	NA	TGTGCCAGCTCACCGCTTCAGGGTATGGCTAATGAAAAACTGTTTTTT	CASSPLQGMANEKLFF
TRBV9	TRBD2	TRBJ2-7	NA	TGTGCCAGCAGCGATCTAGCGGGAGCAAACTCCTACGAGCAGTACTTC	CASSDLAGANSYEQYF
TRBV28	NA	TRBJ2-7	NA	TGTGCCAGCAGTTCAGATCGGGACACCTCGAACTTC	CASSSDRDTSNF
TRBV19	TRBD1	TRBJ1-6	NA	TGTGCCAGCCACTCAAAAGGGGGGTGGACAGGATTCTCCTATAATTCACCCCTCCACTTT	CASHSKGGWTGFSYNSPLHF
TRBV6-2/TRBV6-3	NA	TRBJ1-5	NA	TGTGCCAGCAGTTCTGGACGGACATATAGCAATCAGCCCCAGCATTTT	CASSSGRTYSNQPQHF
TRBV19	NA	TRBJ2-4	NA	TGTGCCAGTAGTCGCGACAGAAACATTCAGTACTTC	CASSRDRNIQYF
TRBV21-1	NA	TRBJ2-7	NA	TGTGCCAGCAGCCTCCCTCATCAGGAGCAGTACTTC	CASSLPHQEQYF
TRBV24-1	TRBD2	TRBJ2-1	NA	TGTGCCACCAGTGCCTCGGGAGGGGTGTTTACAGCAAAAGGGGGCAATGAGCAGTTCTTC	CATSASGGVFTAKGGNEQFF
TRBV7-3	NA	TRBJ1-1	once	TGTGCCAGCAGCCCCGAGAGGGAACGAAAAGCTTTCTTT	CASSPERERKAFF
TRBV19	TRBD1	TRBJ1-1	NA	TGTGCCAGTAGTCCCACAGGGGGGAGGTGGTCTGAAGCTTTCTTT	CASSPTGGRWSEAFF
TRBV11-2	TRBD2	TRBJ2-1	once	TGTGCCAGCAGCTTAGGGGCTAGCGGGAGGGCCCGCTATGAGCAGTTCTTC	CASSLGASGRARYEQFF
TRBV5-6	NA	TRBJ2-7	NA	TGTGCCAGCAGCTCCGACGGGGGTCGCTCCTACGAGCAGTACTTC	CASSSDGGRSYEQYF
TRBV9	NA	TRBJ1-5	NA	TGTGCCAGTTCCCAGGGGAGCAATCAGCCCCAGCATTTT	CASSQGSNQPQHF
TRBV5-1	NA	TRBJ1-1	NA	TGCGCCAGCAGCTTCTCACTTTCCCGGGACACTGAAGCTTTCTTT	CASSFSLSRDTEAFF
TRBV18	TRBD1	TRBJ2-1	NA	TGTGCCAGCTCACCACTACGGGACAGGGCCTACAATGAGCAGTTCTTC	CASSPLRDRAYNEQFF
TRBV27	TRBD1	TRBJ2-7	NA	TGTGCCAGCAGTCCTACGACAGGGGTTGGGGAGCAGTACTTC	CASSPTTGVGEQYF
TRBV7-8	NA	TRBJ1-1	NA	TGTGCCTCTACTATGGCGCCCACTGAAGCTTTCTTT	CASTMAPTEAFF
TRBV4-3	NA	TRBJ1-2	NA	TGCGCCAGCAGCCAAGATGATGGACTGGGGTCCGACTACACCTTC	CASSQDDGLGSDYTF